Sequencing of this T cell receptor (beta chain) was carried out in a study of blood T cell repertoires in COVID-19. Study information: Sites across the United States, Italy and Spain contributed samples from acute and convalescent COVID-19. T cells, B-cell-depleted T cells, or PBMCs supplied cDNA or gDNA.

Per the authors' pipeline: Nucleated cell counts were estimated from reference gene primer amplification. Clones were read by immunoSEQ multiplex PCR, and TCRdb kept only the in-frame ones, dropping some. V and J calls and clone size are those listed in that table; D and trimming were worked out from the DNA. The sample has 70,000 or so clones, roughly nine tenths seen once; the top ten hold approximately 5%. This CDR3 has 14 amino acids. The V and J ends lost 2 bases and 1 base, in that order; junction bases with no gene match: 2. Germline CDR1 is SGHRS and CDR2 is YFSETQ. V usage is TRBV5-1 and J usage is TRBJ1-1, with TRBD1 identical over 7 bases. Material: peripheral blood. The clonotype comes from a woman younger than 35 with acute or convalescent COVID-19. The CDR3 nucleotides read TGCGCCAGCAGCTTACAGGGGCAGAACACTGAAGCTTTCTTT. The encoded protein is CASSLQGQNTEAFF.